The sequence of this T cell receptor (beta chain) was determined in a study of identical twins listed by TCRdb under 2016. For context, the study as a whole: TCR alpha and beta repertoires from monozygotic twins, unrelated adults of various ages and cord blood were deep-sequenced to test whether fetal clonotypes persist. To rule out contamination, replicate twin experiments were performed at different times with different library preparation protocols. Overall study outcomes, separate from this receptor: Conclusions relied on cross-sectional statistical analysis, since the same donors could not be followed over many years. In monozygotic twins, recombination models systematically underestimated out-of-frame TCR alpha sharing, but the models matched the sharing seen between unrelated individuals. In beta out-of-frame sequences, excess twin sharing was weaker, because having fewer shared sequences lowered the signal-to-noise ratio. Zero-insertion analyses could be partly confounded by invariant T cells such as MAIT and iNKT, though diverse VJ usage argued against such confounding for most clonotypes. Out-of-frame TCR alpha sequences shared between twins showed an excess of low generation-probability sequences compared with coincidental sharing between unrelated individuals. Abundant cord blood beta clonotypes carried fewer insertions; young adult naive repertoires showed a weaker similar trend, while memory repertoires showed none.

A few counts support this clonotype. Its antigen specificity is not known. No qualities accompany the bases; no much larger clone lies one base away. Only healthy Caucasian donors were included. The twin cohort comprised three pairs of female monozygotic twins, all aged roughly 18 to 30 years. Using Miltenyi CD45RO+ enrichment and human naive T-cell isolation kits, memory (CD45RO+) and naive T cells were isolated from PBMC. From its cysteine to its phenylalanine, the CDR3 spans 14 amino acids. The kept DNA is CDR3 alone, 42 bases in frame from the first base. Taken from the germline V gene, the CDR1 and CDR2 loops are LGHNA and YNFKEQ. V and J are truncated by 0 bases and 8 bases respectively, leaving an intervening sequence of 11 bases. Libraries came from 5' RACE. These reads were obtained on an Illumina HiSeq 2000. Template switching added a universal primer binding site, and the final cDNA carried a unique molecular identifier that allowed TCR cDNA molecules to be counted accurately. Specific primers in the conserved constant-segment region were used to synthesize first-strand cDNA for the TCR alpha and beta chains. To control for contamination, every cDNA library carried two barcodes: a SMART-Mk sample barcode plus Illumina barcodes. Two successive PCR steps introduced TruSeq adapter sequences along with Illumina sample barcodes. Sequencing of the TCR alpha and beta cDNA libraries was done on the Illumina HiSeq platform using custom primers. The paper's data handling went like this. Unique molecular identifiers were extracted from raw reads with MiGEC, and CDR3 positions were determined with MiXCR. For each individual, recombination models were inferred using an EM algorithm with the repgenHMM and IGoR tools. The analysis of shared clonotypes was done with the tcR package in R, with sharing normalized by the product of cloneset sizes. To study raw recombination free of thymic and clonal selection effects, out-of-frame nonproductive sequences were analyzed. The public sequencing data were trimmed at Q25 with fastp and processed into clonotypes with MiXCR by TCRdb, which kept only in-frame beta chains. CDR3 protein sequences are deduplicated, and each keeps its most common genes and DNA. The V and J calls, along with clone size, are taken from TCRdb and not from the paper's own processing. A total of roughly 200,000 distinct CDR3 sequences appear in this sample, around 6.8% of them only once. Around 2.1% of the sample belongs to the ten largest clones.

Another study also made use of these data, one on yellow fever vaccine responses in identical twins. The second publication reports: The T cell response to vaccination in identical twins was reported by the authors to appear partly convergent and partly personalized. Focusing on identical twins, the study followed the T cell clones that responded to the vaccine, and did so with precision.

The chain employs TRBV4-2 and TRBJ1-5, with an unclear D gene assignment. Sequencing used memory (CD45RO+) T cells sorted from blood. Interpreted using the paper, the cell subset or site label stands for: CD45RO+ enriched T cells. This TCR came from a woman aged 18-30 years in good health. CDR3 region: CASSQDSVVEPQHF. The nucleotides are TGTGCCAGCAGCCAAGATAGCGTCGTCGAGCCCCAGCATTTT.